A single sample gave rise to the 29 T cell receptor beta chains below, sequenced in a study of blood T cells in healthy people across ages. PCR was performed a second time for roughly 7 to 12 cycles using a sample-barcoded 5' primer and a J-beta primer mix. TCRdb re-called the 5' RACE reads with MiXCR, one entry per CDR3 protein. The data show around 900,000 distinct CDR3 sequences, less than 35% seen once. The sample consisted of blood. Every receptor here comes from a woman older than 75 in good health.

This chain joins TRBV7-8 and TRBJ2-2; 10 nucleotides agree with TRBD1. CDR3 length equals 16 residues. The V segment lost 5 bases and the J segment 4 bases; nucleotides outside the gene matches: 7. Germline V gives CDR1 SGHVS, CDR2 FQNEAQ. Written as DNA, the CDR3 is TGTGCCAGCAGCCCACCGACAGGGGGCGGCACCGGGGAGCTGTTTTTT. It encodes CASSPPTGGGTGELFF.

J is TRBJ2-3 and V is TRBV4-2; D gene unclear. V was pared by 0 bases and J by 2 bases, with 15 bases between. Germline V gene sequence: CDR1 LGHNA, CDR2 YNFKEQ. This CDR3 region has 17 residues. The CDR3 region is CASSQDYGTTTTDTQYF. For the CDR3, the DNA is TGTGCCAGCAGCCAAGATTACGGCACTACAACCACAGATACGCAGTATTTT.

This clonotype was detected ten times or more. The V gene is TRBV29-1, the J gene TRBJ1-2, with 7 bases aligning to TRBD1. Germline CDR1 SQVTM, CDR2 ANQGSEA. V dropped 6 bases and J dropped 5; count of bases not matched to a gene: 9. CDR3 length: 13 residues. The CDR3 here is CSVATGTVYGYTF. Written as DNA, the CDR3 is TGCAGCGTGGCCACCGGGACAGTGTATGGCTACACCTTC.

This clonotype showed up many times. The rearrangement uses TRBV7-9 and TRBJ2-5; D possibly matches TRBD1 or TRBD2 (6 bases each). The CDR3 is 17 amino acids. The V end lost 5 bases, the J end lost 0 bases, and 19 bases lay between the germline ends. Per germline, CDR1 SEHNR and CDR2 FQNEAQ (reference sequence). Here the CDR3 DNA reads TGTGCCAGCAGCCCCAGGGGCGGGGTCCCTTACCAAGAGACCCAGTACTTC. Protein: CASSPRGGVPYQETQYF.

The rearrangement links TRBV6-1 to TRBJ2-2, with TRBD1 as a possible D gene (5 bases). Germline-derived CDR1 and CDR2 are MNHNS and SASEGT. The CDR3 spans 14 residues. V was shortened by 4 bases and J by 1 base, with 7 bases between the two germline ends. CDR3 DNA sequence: TGTGCCAGCAGTGCGACAGTGAACACCGGGGAGCTGTTTTTT. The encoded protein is CASSATVNTGELFF.

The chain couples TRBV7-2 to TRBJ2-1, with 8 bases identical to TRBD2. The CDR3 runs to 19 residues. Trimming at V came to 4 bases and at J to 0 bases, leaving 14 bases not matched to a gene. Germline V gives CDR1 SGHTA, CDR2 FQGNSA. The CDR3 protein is CASSSPTSVGGSSYNEQFF. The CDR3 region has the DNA TGTGCCAGCAGCTCACCGACTAGCGTGGGCGGATCCTCCTACAATGAGCAGTTCTTC.

Written as DNA, the CDR3 is TGTGCCAGCAGACCCCCAATTGCGAACACCGGGGAGCTGTTTTTT. It encodes CASRPPIANTGELFF. J is TRBJ2-2 and V is TRBV7-9; no reliable D call. The germline gives CDR1 SEHNR, CDR2 FQNEAQ (reference sequence). This CDR3 region has 15 residues. V was trimmed by 6 bases and J by 0 bases, leaving 11 bases between them.

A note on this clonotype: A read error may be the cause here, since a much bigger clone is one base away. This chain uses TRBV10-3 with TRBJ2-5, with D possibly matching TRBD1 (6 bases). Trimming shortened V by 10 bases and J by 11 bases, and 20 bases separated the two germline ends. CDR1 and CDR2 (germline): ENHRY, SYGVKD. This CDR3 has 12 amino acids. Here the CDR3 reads CATNGQSNEQYF. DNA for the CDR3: TGTGCCACCAATGGACAGTCCAATGAGCAGTACTTC.

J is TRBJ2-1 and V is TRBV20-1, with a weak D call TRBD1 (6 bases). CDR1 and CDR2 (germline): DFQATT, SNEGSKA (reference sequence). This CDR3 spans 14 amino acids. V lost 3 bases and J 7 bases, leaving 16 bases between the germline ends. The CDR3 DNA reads TGCAGTGCTAGCAGGGGTTTTAACGGGAATGAGCAGTTCTTC. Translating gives CSASRGFNGNEQFF.

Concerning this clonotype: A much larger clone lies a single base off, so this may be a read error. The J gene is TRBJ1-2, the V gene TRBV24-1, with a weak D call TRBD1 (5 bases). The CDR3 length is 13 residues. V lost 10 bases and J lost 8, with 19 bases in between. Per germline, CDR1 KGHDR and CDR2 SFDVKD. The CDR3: CATRDGLGRGYTF. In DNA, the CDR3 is TGTGCCACAAGGGACGGACTGGGTCGAGGCTACACCTTC.

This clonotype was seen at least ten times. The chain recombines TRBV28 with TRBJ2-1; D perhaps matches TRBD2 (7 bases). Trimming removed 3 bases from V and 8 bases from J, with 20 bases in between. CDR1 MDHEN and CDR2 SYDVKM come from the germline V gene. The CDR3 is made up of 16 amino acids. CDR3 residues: CASSLAAPLGGDEQFF. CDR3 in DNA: TGTGCCAGCAGTTTGGCAGCACCCTTAGGGGGGGATGAGCAGTTCTTC.

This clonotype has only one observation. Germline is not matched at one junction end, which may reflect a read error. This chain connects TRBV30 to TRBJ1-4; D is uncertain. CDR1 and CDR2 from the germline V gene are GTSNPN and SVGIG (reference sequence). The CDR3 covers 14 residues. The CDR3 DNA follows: TGTGCCTGGAGTGTCCTCACAACTAATGAAAAACGGTTTTTT. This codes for CAWSVLTTNEKRFF. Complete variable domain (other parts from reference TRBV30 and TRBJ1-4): SQTIHQWPATLVQPVGSPLSLECTVEGTSNPNLYWYRQAAGRGLQLLFYSVGIGQISSEVPQNLSASRPQDRQFILSSKKLLLSDSGFYLCAWSVLTTNEKRFFGSGTQLSVL.

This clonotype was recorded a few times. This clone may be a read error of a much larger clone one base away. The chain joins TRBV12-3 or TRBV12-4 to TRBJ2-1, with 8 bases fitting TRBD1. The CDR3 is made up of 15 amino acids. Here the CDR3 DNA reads TGTGCCAGCAGTTTAGGGACAGGGCGAAGGAATGGGCAGTTCTTC. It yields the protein CASSLGTGRRNGQFF.

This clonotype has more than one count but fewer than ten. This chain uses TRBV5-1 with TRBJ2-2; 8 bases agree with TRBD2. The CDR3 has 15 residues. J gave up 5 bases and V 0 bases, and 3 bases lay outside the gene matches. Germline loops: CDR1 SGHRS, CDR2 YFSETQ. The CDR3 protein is CASSLELAATGELFF. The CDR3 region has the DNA TGCGCCAGCAGCTTGGAACTAGCGGCGACCGGGGAGCTGTTTTTT.

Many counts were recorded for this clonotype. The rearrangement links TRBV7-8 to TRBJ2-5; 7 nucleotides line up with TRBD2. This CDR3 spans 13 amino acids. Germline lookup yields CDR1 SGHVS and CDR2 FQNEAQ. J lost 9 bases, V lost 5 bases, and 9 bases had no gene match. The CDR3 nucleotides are TGTGCCAGCAGCCGCCGGGACTATGGGGCCCAGTACTTC. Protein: CASSRRDYGAQYF.

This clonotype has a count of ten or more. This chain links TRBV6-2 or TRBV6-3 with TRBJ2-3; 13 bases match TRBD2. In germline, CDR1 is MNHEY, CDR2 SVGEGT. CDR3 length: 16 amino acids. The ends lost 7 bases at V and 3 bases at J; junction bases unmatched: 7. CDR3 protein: CASNPGLAGVTDTQYF. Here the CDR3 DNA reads TGTGCCAGCAACCCCGGACTAGCGGGGGTTACAGATACGCAGTATTTT.

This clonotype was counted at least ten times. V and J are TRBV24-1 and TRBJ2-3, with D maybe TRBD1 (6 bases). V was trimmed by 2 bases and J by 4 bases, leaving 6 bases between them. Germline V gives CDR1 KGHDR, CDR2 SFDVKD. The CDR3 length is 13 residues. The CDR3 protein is CATSDSGADTQYF. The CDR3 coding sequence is TGTGCCACCAGTGATTCAGGGGCAGATACGCAGTATTTT.

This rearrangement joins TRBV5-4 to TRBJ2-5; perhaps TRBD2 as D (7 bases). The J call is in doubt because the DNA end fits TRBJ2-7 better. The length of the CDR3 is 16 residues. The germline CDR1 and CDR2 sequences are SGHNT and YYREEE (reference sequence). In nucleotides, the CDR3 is TGTGCCAGCAGCTTGCCTTCCGGAGGGGGGGCGGGCGAGCAGTACTTC. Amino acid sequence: CASSLPSGGGAGEQYF.

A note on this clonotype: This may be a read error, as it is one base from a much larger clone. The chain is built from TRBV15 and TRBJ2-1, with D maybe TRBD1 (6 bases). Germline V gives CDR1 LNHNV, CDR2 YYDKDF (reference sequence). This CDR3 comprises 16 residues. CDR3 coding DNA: TGTACCACCAGGGGCAGGGACCCTAGCTCCTACAATGAGCAGTTCTTC. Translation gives CTTRGRDPSSYNEQFF.

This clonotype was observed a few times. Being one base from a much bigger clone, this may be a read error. CDR3 coding DNA: TGTGCCAGCAGGATCCGACGGGATTACCCTGGGGCCAACGTCCTGACTTTC. Translated, it gives CASRIRRDYPGANVLTF. V is TRBV7-9 and J is TRBJ2-6; possible D gene TRBD2, 5 bases. Germline V gene lookup returns CDR1 SEHNR and CDR2 FQNEAQ (reference sequence). The CDR3 contains 17 residues. V was pared by 6 bases and J by 2 bases, with 17 bases between.

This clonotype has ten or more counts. CDR3 in amino acids: CASSGESTDTQYF. Written as DNA, the CDR3 is TGTGCCAGCAGCGGGGAAAGCACAGATACGCAGTATTTT. The chain carries TRBV9 and TRBJ2-3; no clear D. The CDR3 contains 13 residues. The V gene's germline CDR1 is SGDLS and CDR2 YYNGEE. V lost 3 bases, J lost 0 bases, and 5 bases lay in between. The full variable domain, completed using reference TRBV9 and TRBJ2-3, is DSGVTQTPKHLITATGQRVTLRCSPRSGDLSVYWYQQSLDQGLQFLIQYYNGEERAKGNILERFSAQQFPDLHSELNLSSLELGDSALYFCASSGESTDTQYFGPGTRLTVL.

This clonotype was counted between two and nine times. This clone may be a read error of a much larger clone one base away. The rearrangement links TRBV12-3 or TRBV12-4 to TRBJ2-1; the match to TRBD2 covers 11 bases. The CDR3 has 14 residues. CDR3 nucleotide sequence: TGTGCCGGCAGTCCGGGACTAGCGGCCAATGAGCAGTTCTTC. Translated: CAGSPGLAANEQFF.

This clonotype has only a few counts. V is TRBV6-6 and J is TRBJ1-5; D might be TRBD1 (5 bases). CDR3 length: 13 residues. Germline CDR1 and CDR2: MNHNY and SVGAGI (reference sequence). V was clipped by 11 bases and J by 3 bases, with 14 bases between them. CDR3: CAGTGRINQPQHF. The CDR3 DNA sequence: TGTGCCGGCACGGGACGGATCAATCAGCCCCAGCATTTT.

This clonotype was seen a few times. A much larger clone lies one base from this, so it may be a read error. The CDR3 loop reads CASSGRPWGLASYEQYF. As DNA, the CDR3 is TGTGCCAGCAGTGGGCGTCCGTGGGGACTAGCATCCTACGAGCAGTACTTC. The genes are TRBV6-2 or TRBV6-3 and TRBJ2-7; TRBD2 matches 9 bases. The junction had 12 bases not matched to a gene; V was cut back by 5 bases and J by 1 base. The CDR3 has 17 amino acids. Germline loops: CDR1 MNHEY, CDR2 SVGEGT.

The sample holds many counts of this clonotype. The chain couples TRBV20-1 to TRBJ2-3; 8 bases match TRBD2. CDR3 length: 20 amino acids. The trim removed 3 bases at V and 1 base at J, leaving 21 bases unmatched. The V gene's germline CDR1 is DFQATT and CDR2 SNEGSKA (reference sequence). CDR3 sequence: CSASLLISGALPGGTDTQYF. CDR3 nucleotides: TGCAGTGCTAGCCTTTTGATTAGCGGGGCCTTGCCCGGTGGCACAGATACGCAGTATTTT.

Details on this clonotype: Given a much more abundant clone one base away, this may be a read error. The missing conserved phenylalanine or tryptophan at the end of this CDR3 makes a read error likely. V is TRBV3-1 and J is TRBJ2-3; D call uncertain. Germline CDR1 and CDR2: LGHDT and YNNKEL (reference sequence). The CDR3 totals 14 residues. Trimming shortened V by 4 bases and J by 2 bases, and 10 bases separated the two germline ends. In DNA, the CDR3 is TGTGCCAGCAGCCGCCGACCTAACACAGATACGCAGTATTTG. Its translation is CASSRRPNTDTQYL.

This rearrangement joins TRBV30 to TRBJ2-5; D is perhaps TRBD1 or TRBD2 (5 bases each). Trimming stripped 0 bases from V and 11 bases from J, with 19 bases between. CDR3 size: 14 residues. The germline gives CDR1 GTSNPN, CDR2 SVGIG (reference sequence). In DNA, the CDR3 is TGTGCCTGGAGTGTAGGGACCTCGGGCAATGAGCAGTACTTC. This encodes CAWSVGTSGNEQYF.

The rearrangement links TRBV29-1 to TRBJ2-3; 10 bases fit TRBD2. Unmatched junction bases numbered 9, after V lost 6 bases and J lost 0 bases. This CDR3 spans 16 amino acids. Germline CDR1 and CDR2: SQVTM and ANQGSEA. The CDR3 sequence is CSVDDQAGGSTDTQYF. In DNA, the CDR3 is TGCAGCGTAGACGACCAAGCGGGAGGGAGCACAGATACGCAGTATTTT.

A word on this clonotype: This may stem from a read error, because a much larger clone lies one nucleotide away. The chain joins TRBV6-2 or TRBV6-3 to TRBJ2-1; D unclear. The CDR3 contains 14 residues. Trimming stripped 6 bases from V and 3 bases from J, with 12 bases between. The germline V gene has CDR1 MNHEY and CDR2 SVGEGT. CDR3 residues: CASRFQQYYNEQFF. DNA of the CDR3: TGTGCCAGCAGGTTTCAACAATACTACAATGAGCAGTTCTTC.